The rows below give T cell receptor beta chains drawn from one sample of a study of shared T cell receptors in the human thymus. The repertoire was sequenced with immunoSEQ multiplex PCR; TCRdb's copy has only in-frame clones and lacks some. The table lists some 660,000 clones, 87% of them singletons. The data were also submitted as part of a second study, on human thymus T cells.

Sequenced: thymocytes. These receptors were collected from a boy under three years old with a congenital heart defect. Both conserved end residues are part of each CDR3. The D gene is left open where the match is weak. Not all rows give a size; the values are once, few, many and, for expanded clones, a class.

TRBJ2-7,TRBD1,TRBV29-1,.,CSVQGQGPYEQYF,TGCAGCGTGCAGGGACAGGGGCCCTACGAGCAGTACTTC
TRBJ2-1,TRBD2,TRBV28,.,CASGTSPRNEQFF,TGTGCCAGCGGGACTAGTCCGAGGAATGAGCAGTTCTTC
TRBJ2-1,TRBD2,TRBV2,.,CASRPKPPTSGSYEQFF,TGTGCCAGCAGACCCAAACCCCCGACTAGCGGGAGCTATGAGCAGTTCTTC
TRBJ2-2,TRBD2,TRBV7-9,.,CASSLGGRMVTGELFF,TGTGCCAGCAGCCTCGGGGGGAGAATGGTCACCGGGGAGCTGTTTTTT
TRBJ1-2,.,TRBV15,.,CATSREAERGWTGYTF,TGTGCCACCAGCAGAGAGGCCGAACGGGGGTGGACTGGCTACACCTTC
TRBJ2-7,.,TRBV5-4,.,CASSRYPGRARSYEQYF,TGTGCCAGCAGCCGCTACCCCGGGAGAGCTCGGTCCTACGAGCAGTACTTC
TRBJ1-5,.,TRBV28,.,CASSLTDSQPQHF,TGTGCCAGCAGTTTGACAGACTCCCAACCCCAGCATTTT
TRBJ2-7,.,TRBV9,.,CASSSSWGESYEQYF,TGTGCCAGCAGCTCCTCGTGGGGAGAATCCTACGAGCAGTACTTC
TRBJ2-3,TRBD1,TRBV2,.,CASSESGQGSIGGLDTQYF,TGTGCCAGCAGTGAGTCGGGACAGGGTTCTATCGGCGGGTTAGATACGCAGTATTTT
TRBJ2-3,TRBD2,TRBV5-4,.,CASSSFALAGPTDTQYF,TGTGCCAGCAGCTCTTTCGCCCTAGCGGGCCCCACAGATACGCAGTATTTT
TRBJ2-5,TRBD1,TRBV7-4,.,CASSTRQGNQETQYF,TGTGCCAGCAGCACAAGACAGGGGAACCAAGAGACCCAGTACTTC
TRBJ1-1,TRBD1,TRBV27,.,CASRTGQAMNTEAFF,TGTGCCAGCAGGACGGGACAGGCAATGAACACTGAAGCTTTCTTT
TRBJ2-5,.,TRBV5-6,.,CASSLGGLAVQETQYF,TGTGCCAGCAGCTTGGGGGGGCTAGCGGTTCAAGAGACCCAGTACTTC
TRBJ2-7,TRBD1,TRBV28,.,CASSLYGGSWTGVYEQYF,TGTGCCAGCAGTTTGTATGGGGGGTCGTGGACAGGGGTGTACGAGCAGTACTTC
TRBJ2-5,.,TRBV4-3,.,CASSQRRRLPMLAEETQYF,TGCGCCAGCAGCCAGCGCCGGCGACTTCCGATGCTGGCAGAAGAGACCCAGTACTTC
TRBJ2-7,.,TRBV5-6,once,CASSLSSGAKNEQYF,TGTGCCAGCAGCTTAAGCTCAGGGGCAAAGAACGAGCAGTACTTC
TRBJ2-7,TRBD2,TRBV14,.,CASSQAAGDFYEQYF,TGTGCCAGCAGCCAAGCGGCGGGAGACTTCTACGAGCAGTACTTC
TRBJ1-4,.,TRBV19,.,CASSGGTVGEKLFF,TGTGCCAGTAGCGGCGGGACCGTCGGGGAAAAACTGTTTTTT
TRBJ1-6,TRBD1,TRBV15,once,CATCAGRQGIPKGDNSPLHF,TGTGCCACCTGCGCGGGGCGACAGGGTATTCCTAAGGGTGATAATTCACCCCTCCACTTT
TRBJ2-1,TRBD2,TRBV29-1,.,CSVEREVTGEQFF,TGCAGCGTCGAGCGGGAGGTTACCGGTGAGCAGTTCTTC
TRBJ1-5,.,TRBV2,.,CASSEGLLSNQPQHF,TGTGCCAGCAGTGAAGGACTCCTGAGCAATCAGCCCCAGCATTTT
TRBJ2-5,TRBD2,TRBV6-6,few,CASSRSTSGEETQYF,TGTGCCAGCAGTCGATCGACTAGCGGGGAAGAGACCCAGTACTTC
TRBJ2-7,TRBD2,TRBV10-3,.,CAISAGLAGGEQYF,TGTGCCATCAGTGCTGGACTAGCGGGAGGAGAGCAGTACTTC
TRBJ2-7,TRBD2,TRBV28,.,CASSSGTSGRGSYEQYF,TGTGCCAGCAGTTCGGGGACTAGCGGGAGAGGGTCCTACGAGCAGTACTTC
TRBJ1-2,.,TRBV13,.,CASSLPGYF,TGTGCCAGCAGCTTACCCGGGTACTTC
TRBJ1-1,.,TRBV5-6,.,CASSPLMGRAFF,TGTGCCAGCAGCCCTCTGATGGGGCGGGCTTTCTTT
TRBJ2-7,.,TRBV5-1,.,CASSFRQGPYEQYF,TGCGCCAGCAGCTTTCGCCAGGGGCCCTACGAGCAGTACTTC
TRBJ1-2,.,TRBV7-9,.,CASSLVGRYYGYTF,TGTGCCAGCAGCTTGGTGGGGCGCTACTATGGCTACACCTTC
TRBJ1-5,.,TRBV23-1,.,CASSHRAQGEVLGNQPQHF,TGCGCCAGCAGTCACCGCGCACAAGGGGAGGTTTTGGGCAATCAGCCCCAGCATTTT
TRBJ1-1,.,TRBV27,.,CASSIGEEGTEAFF,TGTGCCAGCAGTATTGGCGAAGAGGGCACTGAAGCTTTCTTT
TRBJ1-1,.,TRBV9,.,CASSVAEGGGGIMNTEAFF,TGTGCCAGCAGCGTAGCTGAGGGAGGGGGGGGAATAATGAACACTGAAGCTTTCTTT
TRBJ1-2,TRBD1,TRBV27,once,CASSLSYLGGTANYGYTF,TGTGCCAGCAGTTTATCCTACCTAGGAGGGACAGCTAACTATGGCTACACCTTC